These 16 T cell receptor beta chains were all obtained from the same sample, sequenced in a study of OX40 agonist ivuxolimab in advanced cancers. The assay was immunoSEQ multiplex PCR, and TCRdb's table has in-frame clones only and misses some. The table lists some 94,000 clones, about 92% of them singletons, with 3.4% in the top ten. This sample comprised CD4+ or CD8+ T cells sorted from blood, obtained in a trial of the OX40 agonist ivuxolimab. The receptors come from an adult with an advanced solid tumor such as melanoma, head and neck, liver or kidney cancer.

This clone was recorded once. The chain uses TRBV6-5 and TRBJ2-3, with 7 nucleotides matching TRBD2. This CDR3 spans 15 amino acids. V shed 3 bases and J 6 bases; nucleotides not matched to a gene: 9. Germline CDR1 MNHEY, CDR2 SVGAGI. CDR3 residues: CASSYLRGSSDTQYF. The CDR3 DNA follows: TGTGCCAGCAGTTATCTTCGCGGGAGCTCTGATACGCAGTATTTT.

The genes are TRBV14 and TRBJ1-1; D possibly corresponds to TRBD1 (6 bases). CDR1 and CDR2 (germline): SGHDN, FVKESK. This CDR3 is 14 amino acids long. The V end lost 0 bases, the J end lost 11 bases, and 16 bases lay between the germline ends. CDR3 coding DNA: TGTGCCAGCAGCCAAGATCGTGGGGGGCCGAGGGCTTTCTTT. It codes for CASSQDRGGPRAFF.

This chain uses TRBV10-3 with TRBJ2-3, with D unresolved. The CDR3 extends over 11 amino acids. From germline, CDR1 is ENHRY and CDR2 SYGVKD. V gave up 4 bases and J gave up 6 bases, with 5 bases separating them. CDR3 DNA sequence: TGTGCCATCAGTGTAGAGGATACGCAGTATTTT. Translating it yields CAISVEDTQYF.

The genes are TRBV14 and TRBJ2-1; a possible D gene is TRBD1 (6 bases). Germline lookup yields CDR1 SGHDN and CDR2 FVKESK. The ends were cut back, 1 base at V and 9 bases at J, with 7 bases in the middle. There are 12 residues in the CDR3. The DNA of the CDR3 is TGTGCCAGCAGCCAAGTAGGGGGTGAGCAGTTCTTC. Its protein is CASSQVGGEQFF.

V usage is TRBV13 and J usage is TRBJ2-3, with a tentative D call TRBD2 (5 bases). Germline V gene data show CDR1 as PRHDT and CDR2 as FYEKMQ (reference sequence). The ends were cut back, 3 bases at V and 1 base at J, with 8 bases in the middle. The CDR3 covers 14 residues. CDR3 coding DNA: TGTGCCAGCAGCTTGAGGGCCGGCACAGATACGCAGTATTTT. Its translation is CASSLRAGTDTQYF.

CDR3 loop: CASSFGLAEETQYF. The CDR3 DNA sequence: TGTGCCAGCAGCTTCGGACTAGCGGAGGAGACCCAGTACTTC. This chain joins TRBV5-4 and TRBJ2-5, with TRBD2 matching over 10 bases. The CDR3 length is 14 residues. Trimming at V came to 2 bases and at J to 5 bases, leaving 3 bases not matched to a gene. The germline gives CDR1 SGHNT, CDR2 YYREEE (reference sequence).

In its sample, this clone was seen a few times. V usage is TRBV9 and J usage is TRBJ1-2; D perhaps matches TRBD1 (5 bases). Germline V gene data show CDR1 as SGDLS and CDR2 as YYNGEE. This CDR3 spans 13 amino acids. The ends were cut back, 0 bases at V and 5 bases at J, with 8 bases in the middle. The CDR3 sequence: CASSVEQDYGYTF. DNA for the CDR3: TGTGCCAGCAGCGTAGAACAGGATTATGGCTACACCTTC.

V is TRBV15 and J is TRBJ2-1, with 7 bases lining up with TRBD1. CDR1 LNHNV and CDR2 YYDKDF come from the germline V gene (reference sequence). Trimming at V came to 3 bases and at J to 2 bases, leaving 10 bases not matched to a gene. This CDR3 region has 17 residues. The CDR3 DNA reads TGTGCCACCAGCAGGACCGCGACAGGGCAAACCTACAATGAGCAGTTCTTC. It specifies CATSRTATGQTYNEQFF.

To note about this clone: Different DNA sequences within this sample yield the same CDR3. V is TRBV5-4 and J is TRBJ2-7, with D maybe TRBD1 (5 bases). The CDR3 is 16 residues long. Germline V gene lookup returns CDR1 SGHNT and CDR2 YYREEE (reference sequence). Trimming took off 0 bases at V and 2 bases at J, with 15 bases between the two ends. CDR3 in DNA: TGTGCCAGCAGCTTGGAGGGGCGGATAATCGCCTACGAGCAGTACTTC. Protein: CASSLEGRIIAYEQYF.

The chain has TRBV7-8 and TRBJ1-1; D is unclear. Germline lookup yields CDR1 SGHVS and CDR2 FQNEAQ. V lost 3 bases to trimming and J lost 3 bases, with 11 bases between them. The CDR3 totals 14 residues. The CDR3 nucleotides are TGTGCCAGCAGCTTCCATGACACGGACACTGAAGCTTTCTTT. This encodes CASSFHDTDTEAFF.

This sequence joins TRBV7-9 and TRBJ1-6; D is undetermined. The V end lost 6 bases, the J end lost 7 bases, and 10 bases lay between the germline ends. CDR1 and CDR2 from the germline V gene are SEHNR and FQNEAQ (reference sequence). This CDR3 region has 13 residues. The CDR3 DNA is TGTGCCAGCAGAAGAGGCCGGAATTCACCCCTCCACTTT. Translating gives CASRRGRNSPLHF.

The gene calls are TRBV27 and TRBJ2-3; 11 bases are shared with TRBD2. Germline V CDR1 and CDR2: MNHEY, SMNVEV (reference sequence). This CDR3 contains 15 residues. Losses at the gene ends were 7 bases for V and 3 bases for J; bases not matched to a gene: 6. Written as DNA, the CDR3 is TGTGCCAGCACGGGGACTAGCGGTTTAACAGATACGCAGTATTTT. Residues: CASTGTSGLTDTQYF.

The rearrangement uses TRBV6-5 and TRBJ2-1; 9 bases match TRBD2. V lost 3 bases and J lost 7; bases outside the gene matches: 7. In germline, CDR1 is MNHEY, CDR2 SVGAGI. This CDR3 has 15 residues. For the CDR3, the DNA is TGTGCCAGCAGTTATAGCGGGGGTACCACTAATGAGCAGTTCTTC. Protein: CASSYSGGTTNEQFF.

As DNA, the CDR3 is TGTGCCAGCAGCCCCCTAGGAAACACCATATATTTT. This sequence encodes CASSPLGNTIYF. The chain couples TRBV4-2 to TRBJ1-3, with unresolved D. V shed 4 bases and J shed 4 bases, with 5 bases lying between them. The CDR3 is 12 residues long. Germline assignment: CDR1 LGHNA and CDR2 YNFKEQ.

The chain carries TRBV27 and TRBJ2-1; 7 bases are a match to TRBD2. J gave up 2 bases and V 4 bases, and 8 bases lay outside the gene matches. There are 16 residues in the CDR3. In germline, CDR1 is MNHEY, CDR2 SMNVEV (reference sequence). CDR3 region: CASSSLLGRAYNEQFF. In DNA form, the CDR3 reads TGTGCCAGCAGTTCACTTCTAGGGAGGGCCTACAATGAGCAGTTCTTC.

This sequence joins TRBV6-5 and TRBJ1-6, with D possibly being TRBD1 (5 bases). Germline V CDR1 and CDR2: MNHEY, SVGAGI. The CDR3 extends over 13 amino acids. V was shortened by 4 bases and J by 6 bases, with 7 bases between the two germline ends. In nucleotides, the CDR3 is TGTGCCAGCAGTTCTGACAGTAATTCACCCCTCCACTTT. Amino acid sequence: CASSSDSNSPLHF.